This T cell receptor (beta chain) was sequenced in a study of blood T cell repertoires in COVID-19. Study in general: From the United States, Italy and Spain came samples of acute and convalescent COVID-19. T cells, B-cell-depleted T cells, or PBMCs supplied cDNA or gDNA.

The Seattle patients, enrolled during active infection, were followed longitudinally. Per the original methods: Reference gene primer amplification yielded estimated nucleated cell counts. Assay used: immunoSEQ multiplex PCR; TCRdb lists only in-frame clones, some missing. That table gives V, J and clone size, and the DNA gave D and trimming. The sample lists about 250,000 clones, 88% occurring once. The CDR3 consists of 12 residues. The V gene's germline CDR1 is MDHEN and CDR2 SYDVKM. With 7 bases removed from V and 4 bases from J, the gap between germline ends came to 10 bases. This clone has only one observation.

The specimen was peripheral blood. This TCR came from a woman between 25 and 40 years old with COVID-19, enrolled during active disease. The rearrangement joins TRBV28 to TRBJ1-1; the D is unclear. CDR3 loop: CASTSAGTEAFF. The CDR3 region has the DNA TGTGCCAGCACTTCCGCGGGCACTGAAGCTTTCTTT.